This is a list of T cell receptor beta chains from one sample in a study of response to subunit inactivated influenza vaccine. TCRdb re-derived calls from the RT-PCR reads in MiXCR, one entry per CDR3 protein. The data contain 500,000 to 700,000 distinct CDR3 sequences, around a quarter of them singletons. The same sample was also used in a study of T cells expressing NK-cell markers.

The sample in question was CD4+ T cells sorted from PBMCs, obtained 11 to 12 days after vaccination. These receptors all stem from a man in his forties or fifties who received an inactivated influenza vaccine. Both conserved end residues are part of each CDR3.

J gene	V gene	CDR3 protein
TRBJ2-6	TRBV11-1	CASSPTAIAGANVLTF
TRBJ2-4	TRBV6-5	CASSYSGSGGNIQYF
TRBJ2-4	TRBV4-1	CASSQVGAGLGKNIQYF
TRBJ2-1	TRBV5-1	CASRTAGLAGVNEQFF
TRBJ2-6	TRBV6-5	CASSYSTGVAGANVLTF
TRBJ1-2	TRBV25-1	CASSDLTDGYTF
TRBJ2-1	TRBV25-1	CASTNPAGVAGYEQFF
TRBJ2-2	TRBV24-1	CATSDFPKPRQANTGELFF
TRBJ2-3	TRBV7-9	CASSSDRGADTQYF
TRBJ2-5	TRBV29-1	CSARGGFQQETQYF
TRBJ1-2	TRBV3-1	CASATGVYGYTF
TRBJ2-5	TRBV20-1	CSAPHPRGETQYF
TRBJ1-1	TRBV12-3/TRBV12-4	CASSLSRHKNTEAFF
TRBJ2-1	TRBV20-1	CSARLTSGYNEQIF
TRBJ2-5	TRBV13	CASSSGQAVQETQYF
TRBJ2-7	TRBV4-1	CASSHPGTSFYEQYF
TRBJ2-1	TRBV21-1	CASSKWVWLALNYNEQFF
TRBJ2-2	TRBV7-3	CASSPTGGRTGELFF
TRBJ2-7	TRBV4-2	CASSQDLTGRAYEQYF
TRBJ2-1	TRBV7-9	CASSLEEGDRDNEQFF
TRBJ2-1	TRBV24-1	CATSGRTYNEQFF
TRBJ1-1	TRBV14	CASSLIHLTTEAFF